The rows below give T cell receptor beta chains drawn from one sample of a study of control samples from healthy donors and cancer patients. Method: immunoSEQ multiplex PCR; TCRdb's copy keeps in-frame clones and lacks some. The table shows tens of thousands of clones, with over 85% occurring only once. Sequencing was carried out using PBMCs. Receptors originate from a man aged 35 to 55 with colorectal cancer. Each CDR3 is given with its conserved first and last residue. Each record gives: clone size, D gene, J gene, V gene, CDR3 DNA, CDR3 protein. A D gene is named only where the DNA matches it firmly. Rows give clone size only sometimes, using once, few, many, or a class for an expanded clone.

clone size: -
D gene: -
J gene: TRBJ1-6
V gene: TRBV12-3/TRBV12-4
CDR3 DNA: TGTGCCAGCTTTAGCGGGGGGAATTCACCCCTCCACTTT
CDR3 protein: CASFSGGNSPLHF

clone size: -
D gene: -
J gene: TRBJ1-1
V gene: TRBV28
CDR3 DNA: TGTGCCAGCAGTACCTACGAGGGCCCTGAAGCTTTCTTT
CDR3 protein: CASSTYEGPEAFF

clone size: -
D gene: TRBD1
J gene: TRBJ1-5
V gene: TRBV30
CDR3 DNA: TGTGCCTGGAGTGGGACAGGGCGCCAGCCCCAGCATTTT
CDR3 protein: CAWSGTGRQPQHF

clone size: -
D gene: -
J gene: TRBJ1-5
V gene: TRBV28
CDR3 DNA: TGTGCCAGCAGTTTACGCAGTCGCAATCAGCCCCAGCATTTT
CDR3 protein: CASSLRSRNQPQHF

clone size: -
D gene: -
J gene: TRBJ1-5
V gene: TRBV24-1
CDR3 DNA: TGTGCCACCAGTCGTGATGACAATCAGCCCCAGCATTTT
CDR3 protein: CATSRDDNQPQHF

clone size: -
D gene: -
J gene: TRBJ1-6
V gene: TRBV7-2
CDR3 DNA: TGTGCCAGCAGCTTAGGGGGGCTTCTCGAGTCACCCCTCCACTTT
CDR3 protein: CASSLGGLLESPLHF

clone size: once
D gene: -
J gene: TRBJ1-5
V gene: TRBV18
CDR3 DNA: TGTGCCAGCTCACCACCCCCCCGGGGGGAGGGACGGAGCAATCAGCCCCAGCATTTT
CDR3 protein: CASSPPPRGEGRSNQPQHF

clone size: once
D gene: -
J gene: TRBJ2-2
V gene: TRBV15
CDR3 DNA: TGTGCCACCAGCGCCGACACCACCAAGAACACCGGGGAGCTGTTTTTT
CDR3 protein: CATSADTTKNTGELFF

clone size: -
D gene: -
J gene: TRBJ2-1
V gene: TRBV6-5
CDR3 DNA: TGTGCCAGCAGTCTCCGGGAGCGCTCCTACAATGAGCAGTTCTTC
CDR3 protein: CASSLRERSYNEQFF

clone size: -
D gene: TRBD1
J gene: TRBJ2-5
V gene: TRBV5-4
CDR3 DNA: TGTGCCAGCAGCCCGGGACAGGGACTACAGACCCAGTACTTC
CDR3 protein: CASSPGQGLQTQYF

clone size: -
D gene: TRBD1
J gene: TRBJ1-5
V gene: TRBV10-3
CDR3 DNA: TGTGCCATCAGTGAAACAGGGGGCCTTCAGCCCCAGCATTTT
CDR3 protein: CAISETGGLQPQHF

clone size: -
D gene: -
J gene: TRBJ2-7
V gene: TRBV5-4
CDR3 DNA: TGTGCCAGCAGCAAACCGGACGCGATCGGCTACGAGCAGTACTTC
CDR3 protein: CASSKPDAIGYEQYF

clone size: -
D gene: -
J gene: TRBJ2-7
V gene: TRBV27
CDR3 DNA: TGTGCCAGCAGTTCCTCAAAGTACGAGCAGTACTTC
CDR3 protein: CASSSSKYEQYF

clone size: -
D gene: TRBD1
J gene: TRBJ1-4
V gene: TRBV15
CDR3 DNA: TGTGCCACCAGCCAAGAGCGGCCCTCGTACAGGGGATCTAATGAAAAACTGTTTTTT
CDR3 protein: CATSQERPSYRGSNEKLFF

clone size: -
D gene: -
J gene: TRBJ1-5
V gene: TRBV6-1
CDR3 DNA: TGTGCCAGCAGTGAAAGGCCAGGGACGGGGTATAGCAATCAGCCCCAGCATTTT
CDR3 protein: CASSERPGTGYSNQPQHF

clone size: -
D gene: TRBD1
J gene: TRBJ2-2
V gene: TRBV28
CDR3 DNA: TGTGCCAGCAGAACCGGGACAGGGGGCACCGGGGAGCTGTTTTTT
CDR3 protein: CASRTGTGGTGELFF

clone size: -
D gene: -
J gene: TRBJ1-1
V gene: TRBV20-1
CDR3 DNA: TGCAGTGCTAGAGAGAACACTGAAGCTTTCTTT
CDR3 protein: CSARENTEAFF

clone size: -
D gene: TRBD1
J gene: TRBJ1-2
V gene: TRBV7-2
CDR3 DNA: TGTGCCAGCAGCTTATCTGGGACAGGCAGCTATGGCTACACCTTC
CDR3 protein: CASSLSGTGSYGYTF

clone size: -
D gene: TRBD2
J gene: TRBJ2-2
V gene: TRBV4-1
CDR3 DNA: TGCGCCAGCACCCCCGGTAGGACTAGCGATACCACCGGGGAGCTGTTTTTT
CDR3 protein: CASTPGRTSDTTGELFF

clone size: -
D gene: -
J gene: TRBJ2-7
V gene: TRBV11-2
CDR3 DNA: TGTGCCAGCACCGAAACCCCCCATCTTCCCAGCGAGCAGTACTTC
CDR3 protein: CASTETPHLPSEQYF

clone size: -
D gene: TRBD2
J gene: TRBJ2-3
V gene: TRBV6-5
CDR3 DNA: TGTGCCAGCAGTTCCCGACTAGCGGAGCTCACAGATACGCAGTATTTT
CDR3 protein: CASSSRLAELTDTQYF

clone size: -
D gene: -
J gene: TRBJ1-5
V gene: TRBV7-9
CDR3 DNA: TGTGCCAGCAGCCCAGGTGACGGTGACCATCAGCCCCAGCATTTT
CDR3 protein: CASSPGDGDHQPQHF

clone size: -
D gene: -
J gene: TRBJ2-1
V gene: TRBV12-3/TRBV12-4
CDR3 DNA: TGTGCCAGCAGTTTAGGGGAGGCGGATGAGCAGTTCTTC
CDR3 protein: CASSLGEADEQFF

clone size: -
D gene: -
J gene: TRBJ1-3
V gene: TRBV3-1/TRBV3-2
CDR3 DNA: TGTGCCAGCAGGCCCGTTCAGGGGAGGCCGTTAAGCTCTGGAAACACCATATATTTT
CDR3 protein: CASRPVQGRPLSSGNTIYF

clone size: -
D gene: -
J gene: TRBJ2-7
V gene: TRBV4-3
CDR3 DNA: TGCGCCAGCAGCCATGACACCGGGACTCCTGGCAGGGAGCAGTACTTC
CDR3 protein: CASSHDTGTPGREQYF

clone size: -
D gene: -
J gene: TRBJ2-1
V gene: TRBV7-2
CDR3 DNA: TGTGCCAGCAGCGCAAGCATGAAGGACAATGAGCAGTTCTTC
CDR3 protein: CASSASMKDNEQFF

clone size: -
D gene: -
J gene: TRBJ1-2
V gene: TRBV4-1
CDR3 DNA: TGCGCCAGCAGCCAAGTTTATGGGACTAACTATGGCTACACCTTC
CDR3 protein: CASSQVYGTNYGYTF

clone size: -
D gene: TRBD2
J gene: TRBJ2-5
V gene: TRBV6-2/TRBV6-3
CDR3 DNA: TGTGCCAGCAGCAACGGGGGGGGAAAGACCCAGTACTTC
CDR3 protein: CASSNGGGKTQYF

clone size: once
D gene: -
J gene: TRBJ1-1
V gene: TRBV25-1
CDR3 DNA: TGTGCCAGCAGTGGGGGGATGAACACTGAAGCTTTCTTT
CDR3 protein: CASSGGMNTEAFF

clone size: once
D gene: -
J gene: TRBJ1-3
V gene: TRBV11-2
CDR3 DNA: TGTGCCAGCAGCTGGGGGGGAAACACCATATATTTT
CDR3 protein: CASSWGGNTIYF